This T cell receptor (beta chain) was retrieved from a study of blood T cell repertoires in COVID-19. The CDR3 spans 15 residues. V was shortened by 4 bases and J by 0 bases, with 12 bases between the two germline ends. Germline V gene sequence: CDR1 MGHRA, CDR2 YSYEKL. Clones were sequenced by immunoSEQ multiplex PCR, and TCRdb holds only the in-frame ones, with some missing. The sample has around 280,000 clones, under 90% seen once; the top ten hold less than 2%. The chain carries TRBV4-1 and TRBJ1-1, with a weak D call TRBD1 (6 bases). The sequence was collected from a woman in her thirties or forties who had recovered from COVID-19. Sequenced material: PBMCs or T cells enriched from blood (not recorded which). Written as DNA, the CDR3 is TGCGCCAGCAGCCCGCGGACAGTAATGAACACTGAAGCTTTCTTT. This codes for CASSPRTVMNTEAFF.